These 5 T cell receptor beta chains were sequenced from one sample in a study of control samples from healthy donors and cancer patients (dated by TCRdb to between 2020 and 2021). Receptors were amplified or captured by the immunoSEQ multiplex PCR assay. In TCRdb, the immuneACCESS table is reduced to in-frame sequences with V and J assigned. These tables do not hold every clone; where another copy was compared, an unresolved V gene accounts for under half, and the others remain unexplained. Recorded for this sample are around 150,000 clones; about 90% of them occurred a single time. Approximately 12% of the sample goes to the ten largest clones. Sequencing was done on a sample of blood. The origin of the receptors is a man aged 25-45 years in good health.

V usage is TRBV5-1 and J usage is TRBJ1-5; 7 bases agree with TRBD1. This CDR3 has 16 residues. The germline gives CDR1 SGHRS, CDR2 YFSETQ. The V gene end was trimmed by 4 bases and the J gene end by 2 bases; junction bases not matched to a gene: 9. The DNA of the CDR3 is TGCGCCAGCAGCCCTGATGGACAGGCCCGCAATCAGCCCCAGCATTTT. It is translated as CASSPDGQARNQPQHF.

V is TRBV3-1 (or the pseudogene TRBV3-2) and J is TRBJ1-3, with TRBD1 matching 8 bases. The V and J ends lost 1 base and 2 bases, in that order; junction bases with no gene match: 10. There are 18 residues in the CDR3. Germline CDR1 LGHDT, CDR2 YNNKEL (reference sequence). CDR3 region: CASSQGGTGPKTGNTIYF. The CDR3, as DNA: TGTGCCAGCAGCCAAGGGGGGACAGGTCCTAAGACTGGAAACACCATATATTTT.

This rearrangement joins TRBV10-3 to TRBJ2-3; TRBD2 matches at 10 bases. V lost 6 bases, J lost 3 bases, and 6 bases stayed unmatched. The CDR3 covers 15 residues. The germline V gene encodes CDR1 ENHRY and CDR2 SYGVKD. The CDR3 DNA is TGTGCCATCAGGACAGGACTAGCGGCTACAGATACGCAGTATTTT. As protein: CAIRTGLAATDTQYF.

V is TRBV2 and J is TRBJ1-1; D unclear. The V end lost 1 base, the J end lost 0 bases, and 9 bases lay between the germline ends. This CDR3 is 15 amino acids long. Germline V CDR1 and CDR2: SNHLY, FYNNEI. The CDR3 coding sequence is TGTGCCAGCAGTGAAGATGCGGCGGTGAACACTGAAGCTTTCTTT. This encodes CASSEDAAVNTEAFF.

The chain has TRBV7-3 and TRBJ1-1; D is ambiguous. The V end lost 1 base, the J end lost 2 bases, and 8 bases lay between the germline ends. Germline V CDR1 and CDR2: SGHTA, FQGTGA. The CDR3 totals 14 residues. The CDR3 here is CASSLMGKNTEAFF. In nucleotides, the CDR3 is TGTGCCAGCAGCTTAATGGGGAAAAACACTGAAGCTTTCTTT.